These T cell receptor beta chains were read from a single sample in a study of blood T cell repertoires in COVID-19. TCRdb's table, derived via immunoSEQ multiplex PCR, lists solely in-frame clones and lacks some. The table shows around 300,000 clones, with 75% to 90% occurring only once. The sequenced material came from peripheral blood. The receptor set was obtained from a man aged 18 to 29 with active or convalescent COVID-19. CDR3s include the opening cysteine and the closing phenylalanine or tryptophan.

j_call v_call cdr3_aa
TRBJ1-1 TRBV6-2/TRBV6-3 CASSRAPYEAFF
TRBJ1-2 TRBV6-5 CASSYGGREEGYTF
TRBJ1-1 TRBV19 CASISLLGVNTEAFF
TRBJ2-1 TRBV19 CASSIVAGDLQGDEQFF
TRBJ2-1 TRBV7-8 CASSLSSASYNEQFF
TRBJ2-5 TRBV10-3 CAISEAEETQYF
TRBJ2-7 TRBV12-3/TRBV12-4 CASSPRGGEQYF
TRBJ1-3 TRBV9 CASSGEMGSSGNTIYF
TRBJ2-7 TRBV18 CASSEGNSGVNLEYF
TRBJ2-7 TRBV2 CASSGHYEQYF
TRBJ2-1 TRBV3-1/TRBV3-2 CASSQVGEQFF
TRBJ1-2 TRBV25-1 CASSEWDSGGYTF
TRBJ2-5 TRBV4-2 CASSQVSGQGVSETQYF
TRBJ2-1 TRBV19 CASSIRTSGRAGYNEQFF
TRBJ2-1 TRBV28 CASSRLAKAPNEQFF
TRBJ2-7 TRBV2 CASGTLAGSYEQYF
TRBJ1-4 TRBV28 CASSPIGDRSEKLFF
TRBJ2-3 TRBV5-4 CASSSPLSGTRTDTQYF
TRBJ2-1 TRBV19 CASRGSYNEQFF
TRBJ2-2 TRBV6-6 CASEGQGGTGELFF
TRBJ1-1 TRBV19 CASSIGVAGLNTEAFF
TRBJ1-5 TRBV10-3 CAISESGRPQHF
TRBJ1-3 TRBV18 CASSPQEGPGNTIYF
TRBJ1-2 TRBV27 CASSFSGPGQGQGYTF
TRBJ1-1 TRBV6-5 CASSSNTGYTEAFF
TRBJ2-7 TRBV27 CASSSHTRGLGGEQYF
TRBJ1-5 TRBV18 CASSQGEYSNQPQHF
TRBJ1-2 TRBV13 CASSLGGGSYGYTF
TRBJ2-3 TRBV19 CASSPRGHTDTQYF
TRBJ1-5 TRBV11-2 CASSWTAHQPQHF
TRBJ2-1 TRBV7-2 CASSLGASSYNEQFF
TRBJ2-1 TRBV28 CASSSGPGEQFF